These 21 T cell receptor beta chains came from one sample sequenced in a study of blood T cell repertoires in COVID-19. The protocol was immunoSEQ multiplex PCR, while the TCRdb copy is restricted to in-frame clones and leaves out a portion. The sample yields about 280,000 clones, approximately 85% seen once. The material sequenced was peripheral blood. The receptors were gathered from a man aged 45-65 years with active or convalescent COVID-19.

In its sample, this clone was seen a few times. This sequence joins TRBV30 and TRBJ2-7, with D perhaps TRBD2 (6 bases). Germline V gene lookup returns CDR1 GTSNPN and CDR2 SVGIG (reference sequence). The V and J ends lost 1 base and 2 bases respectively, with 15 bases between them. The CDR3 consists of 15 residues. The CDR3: CAWSEWASATYEQYF. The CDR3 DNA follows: TGTGCCTGGAGTGAGTGGGCTAGCGCAACCTACGAGCAGTACTTC.

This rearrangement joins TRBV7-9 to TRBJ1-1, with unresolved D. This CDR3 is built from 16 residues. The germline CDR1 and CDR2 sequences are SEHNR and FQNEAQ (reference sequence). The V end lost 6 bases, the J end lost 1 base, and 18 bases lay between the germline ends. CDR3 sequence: CASSRDGGEGNTEAFF. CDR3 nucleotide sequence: TGTGCCAGCAGTCGAGACGGCGGGGAGGGGAACACTGAAGCTTTCTTT.

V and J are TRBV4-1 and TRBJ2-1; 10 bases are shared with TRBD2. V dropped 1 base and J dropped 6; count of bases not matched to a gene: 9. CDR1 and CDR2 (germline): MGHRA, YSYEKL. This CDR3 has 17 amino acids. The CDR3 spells CASSQGASGSRSNEQFF. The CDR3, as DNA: TGCGCCAGCAGCCAAGGGGCTAGCGGGAGCAGGTCCAATGAGCAGTTCTTC.

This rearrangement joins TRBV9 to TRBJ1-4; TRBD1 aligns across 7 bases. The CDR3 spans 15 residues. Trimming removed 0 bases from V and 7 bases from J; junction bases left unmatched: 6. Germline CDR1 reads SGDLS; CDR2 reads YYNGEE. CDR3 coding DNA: TGTGCCAGCAGCGTAGGAGGGGGCGTTACTGAAAAACTGTTTTTT. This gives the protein CASSVGGGVTEKLFF.

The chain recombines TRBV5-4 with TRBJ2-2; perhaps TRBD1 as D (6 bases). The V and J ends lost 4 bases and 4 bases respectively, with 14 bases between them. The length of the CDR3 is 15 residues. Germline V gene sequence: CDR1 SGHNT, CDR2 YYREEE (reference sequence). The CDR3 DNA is TGTGCCAGCAGCCCCCGGGACACCTCCACCGGGGAGCTGTTTTTT. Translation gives CASSPRDTSTGELFF.

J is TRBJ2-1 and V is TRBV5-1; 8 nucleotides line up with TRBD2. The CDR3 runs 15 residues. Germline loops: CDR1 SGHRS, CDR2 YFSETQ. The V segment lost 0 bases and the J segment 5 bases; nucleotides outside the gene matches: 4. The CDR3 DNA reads TGCGCCAGCAGCTTGGTAGCGGGACCCCACAATGAGCAGTTCTTC. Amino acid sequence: CASSLVAGPHNEQFF.

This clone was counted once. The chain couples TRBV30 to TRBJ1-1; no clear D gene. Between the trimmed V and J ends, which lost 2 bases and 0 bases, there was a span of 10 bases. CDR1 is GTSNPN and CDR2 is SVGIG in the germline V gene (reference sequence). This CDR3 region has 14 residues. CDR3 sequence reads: CAWSPGNMNTEAFF. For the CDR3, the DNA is TGTGCCTGGAGTCCGGGGAATATGAACACTGAAGCTTTCTTT.

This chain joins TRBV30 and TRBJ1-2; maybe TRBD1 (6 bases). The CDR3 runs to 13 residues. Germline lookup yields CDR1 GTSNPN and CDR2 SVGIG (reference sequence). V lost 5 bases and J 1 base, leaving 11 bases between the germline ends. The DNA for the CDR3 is TGTGCCTGGGAAGGGGGGGGTAACTATGGCTACACCTTC. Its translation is CAWEGGGNYGYTF.

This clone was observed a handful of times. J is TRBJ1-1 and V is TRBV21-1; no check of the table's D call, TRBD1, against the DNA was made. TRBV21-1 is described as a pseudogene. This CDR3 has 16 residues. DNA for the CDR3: TGTGCCAGCAGCGTAAGCAGGGGGCGTTCTGCACCTGAAGCTTTCTTT. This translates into CASSVSRGRSAPEAFF.

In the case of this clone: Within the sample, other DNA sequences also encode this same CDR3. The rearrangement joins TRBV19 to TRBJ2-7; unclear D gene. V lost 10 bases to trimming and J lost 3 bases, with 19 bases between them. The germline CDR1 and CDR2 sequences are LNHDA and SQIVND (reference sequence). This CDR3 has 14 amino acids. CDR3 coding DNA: TGTGCCATTCACCCCGCTTTAGCAAGCTACGAGCAGTACTTC. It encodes CAIHPALASYEQYF.

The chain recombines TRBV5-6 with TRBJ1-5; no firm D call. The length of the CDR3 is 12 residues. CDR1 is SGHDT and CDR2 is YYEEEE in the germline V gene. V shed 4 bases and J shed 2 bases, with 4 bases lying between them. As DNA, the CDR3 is TGTGCCAGCAGCCTAGGCAATCAGCCCCAGCATTTT. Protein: CASSLGNQPQHF.

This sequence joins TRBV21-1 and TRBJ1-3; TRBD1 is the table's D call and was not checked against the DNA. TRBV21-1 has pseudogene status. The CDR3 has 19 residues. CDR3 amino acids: CASSKDAGVRYFDGNTIYF. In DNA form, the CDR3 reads TGTGCCAGCAGCAAAGACGCAGGGGTCAGATACTTTGACGGAAACACCATATATTTT.

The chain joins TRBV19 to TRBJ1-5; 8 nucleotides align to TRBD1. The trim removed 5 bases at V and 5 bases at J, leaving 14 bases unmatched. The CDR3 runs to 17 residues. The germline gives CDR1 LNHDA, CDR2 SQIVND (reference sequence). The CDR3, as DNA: TGTGCCAGTAGTCCCCGGACAGGGATCATTCCCGATCAGCCCCAGCATTTT. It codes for CASSPRTGIIPDQPQHF.

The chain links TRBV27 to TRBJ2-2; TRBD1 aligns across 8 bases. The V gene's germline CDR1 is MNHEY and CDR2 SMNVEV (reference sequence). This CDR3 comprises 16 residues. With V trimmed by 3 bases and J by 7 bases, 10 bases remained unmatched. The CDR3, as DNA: TGTGCCAGCAGTTTTTTCCCGACAGGGGTTGGCGGGGAGCTGTTTTTT. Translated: CASSFFPTGVGGELFF.

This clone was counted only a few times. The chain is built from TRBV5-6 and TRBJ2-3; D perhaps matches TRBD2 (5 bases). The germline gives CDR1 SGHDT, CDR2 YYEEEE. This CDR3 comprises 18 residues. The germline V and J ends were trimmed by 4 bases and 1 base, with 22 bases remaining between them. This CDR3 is CASSPPLGMARGTDTQYF. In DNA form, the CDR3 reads TGTGCCAGCAGCCCCCCCCTGGGGATGGCGCGGGGCACAGATACGCAGTATTTT.

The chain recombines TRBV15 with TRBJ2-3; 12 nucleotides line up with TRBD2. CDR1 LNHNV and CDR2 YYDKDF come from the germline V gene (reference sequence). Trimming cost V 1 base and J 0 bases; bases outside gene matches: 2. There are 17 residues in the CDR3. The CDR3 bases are TGTGCCACCAGCAGAGTGGGACTAGCGGGCAGCACAGATACGCAGTATTTT. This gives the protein CATSRVGLAGSTDTQYF. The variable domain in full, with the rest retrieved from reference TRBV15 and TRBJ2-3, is DAMVIQNPRYQVTQFGKPVTLSCSQTLNHNVMYWYQQKSSQAPKLLFHYYDKDFNNEADTPDNFQSRRPNTSFCFLDIRSPGLGDTAMYLCATSRVGLAGSTDTQYFGPGTRLTVL.

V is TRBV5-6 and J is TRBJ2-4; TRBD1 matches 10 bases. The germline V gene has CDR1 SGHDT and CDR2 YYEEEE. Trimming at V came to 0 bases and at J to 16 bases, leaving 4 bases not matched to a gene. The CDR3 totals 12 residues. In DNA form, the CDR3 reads TGTGCCAGCAGCTTGGCGACAGGGGGCGTTTACTTC. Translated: CASSLATGGVYF.

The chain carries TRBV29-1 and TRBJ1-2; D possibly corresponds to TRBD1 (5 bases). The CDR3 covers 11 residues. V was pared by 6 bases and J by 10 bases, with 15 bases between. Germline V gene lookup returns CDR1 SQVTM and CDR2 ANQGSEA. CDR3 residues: CSVAGLGVYTF. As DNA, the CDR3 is TGCAGCGTCGCAGGGTTGGGTGTCTACACCTTC. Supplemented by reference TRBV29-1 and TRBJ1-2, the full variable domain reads SAVISQKPSRDICQRGTSLTIQCQVDSQVTMMFWYRQQPGQSLTLIATANQGSEATYESGFVIDKFPISRPNLTFSTLTVSNMSPEDSSIYLCSVAGLGVYTFGSGTRLTVV.

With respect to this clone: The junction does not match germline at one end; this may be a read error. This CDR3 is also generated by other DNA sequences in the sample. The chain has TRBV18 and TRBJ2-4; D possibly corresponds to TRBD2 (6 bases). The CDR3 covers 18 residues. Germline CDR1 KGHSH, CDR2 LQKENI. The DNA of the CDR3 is TGCGCCAGCTCACCACCCCGGACGGGGGTGATAGCCAAAAACATTCAGTACTTC. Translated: CASSPPRTGVIAKNIQYF.

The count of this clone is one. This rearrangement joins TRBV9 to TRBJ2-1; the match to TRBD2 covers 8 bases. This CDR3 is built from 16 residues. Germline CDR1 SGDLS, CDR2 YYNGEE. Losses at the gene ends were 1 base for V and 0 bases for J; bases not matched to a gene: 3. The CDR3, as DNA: TGTGCCAGCAGCGTAAAAGCGGGAGACTCCTACAATGAGCAGTTCTTC. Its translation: CASSVKAGDSYNEQFF. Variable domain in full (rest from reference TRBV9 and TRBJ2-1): DSGVTQTPKHLITATGQRVTLRCSPRSGDLSVYWYQQSLDQGLQFLIQYYNGEERAKGNILERFSAQQFPDLHSELNLSSLELGDSALYFCASSVKAGDSYNEQFFGPGTRLTVL.

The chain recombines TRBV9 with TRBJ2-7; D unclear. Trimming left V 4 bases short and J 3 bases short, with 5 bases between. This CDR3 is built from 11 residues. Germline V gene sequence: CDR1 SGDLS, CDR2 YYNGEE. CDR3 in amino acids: CASSRGYEQYF. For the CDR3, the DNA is TGTGCCAGCAGCCGAGGCTACGAGCAGTACTTC. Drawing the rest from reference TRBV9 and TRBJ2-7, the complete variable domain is DSGVTQTPKHLITATGQRVTLRCSPRSGDLSVYWYQQSLDQGLQFLIQYYNGEERAKGNILERFSAQQFPDLHSELNLSSLELGDSALYFCASSRGYEQYFGPGTRLTVT.